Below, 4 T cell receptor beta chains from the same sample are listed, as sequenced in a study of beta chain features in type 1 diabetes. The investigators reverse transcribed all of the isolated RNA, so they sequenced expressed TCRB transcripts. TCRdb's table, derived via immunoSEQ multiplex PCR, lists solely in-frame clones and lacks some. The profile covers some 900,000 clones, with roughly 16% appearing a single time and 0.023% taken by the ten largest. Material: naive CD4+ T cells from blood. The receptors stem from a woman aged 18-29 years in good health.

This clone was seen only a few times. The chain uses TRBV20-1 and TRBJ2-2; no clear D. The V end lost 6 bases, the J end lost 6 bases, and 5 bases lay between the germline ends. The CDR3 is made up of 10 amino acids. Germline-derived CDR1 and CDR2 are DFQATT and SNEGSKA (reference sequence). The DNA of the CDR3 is TGCAGTGCCCGGCCCGGGGAGCTGTTTTTT. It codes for CSARPGELFF.

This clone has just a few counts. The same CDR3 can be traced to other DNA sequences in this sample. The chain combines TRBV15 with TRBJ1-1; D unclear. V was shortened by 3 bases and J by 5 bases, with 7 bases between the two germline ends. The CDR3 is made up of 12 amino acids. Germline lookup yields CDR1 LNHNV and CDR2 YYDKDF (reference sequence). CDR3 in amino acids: CATSRARTEAFF. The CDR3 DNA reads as TGTGCCACCAGCAGGGCTCGGACTGAAGCTTTCTTT.

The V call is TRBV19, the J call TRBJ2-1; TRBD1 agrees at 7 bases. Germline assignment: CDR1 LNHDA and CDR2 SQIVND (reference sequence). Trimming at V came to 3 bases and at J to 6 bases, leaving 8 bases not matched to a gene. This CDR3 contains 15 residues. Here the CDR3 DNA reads TGTGCCAGTAGTATTTGGGCCACAGGGGCCAATGAGCAGTTCTTC. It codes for CASSIWATGANEQFF.

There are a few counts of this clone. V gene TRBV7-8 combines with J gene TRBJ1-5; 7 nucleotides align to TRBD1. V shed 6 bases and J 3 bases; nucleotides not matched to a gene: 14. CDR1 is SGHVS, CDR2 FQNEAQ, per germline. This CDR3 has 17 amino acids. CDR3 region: CASSPLPRTGLNQPQHF. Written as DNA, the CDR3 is TGTGCCAGCAGTCCATTGCCCCGGACAGGTCTCAATCAGCCCCAGCATTTT.